Following are 17 T cell receptor beta chains from one sample sequenced in a study of CD8+CD57+ T cells in acquired aplastic anemia. Researchers used genomic DNA as the template to profile TCR beta VDJ and CDR3. TCRdb re-called the reads through MiXCR, storing one row per CDR3 protein. The table records about 220,000 distinct CDR3 sequences, 34% of them present only once. The sample was sorted CD4+, CD8+, or CD8+CD57+ T cells (not recorded which) from PBMCs. Receptor source: a human donor in good health, serving as a control.

This clonotype was observed a handful of times. The chain joins TRBV24-1 to TRBJ2-7; 13 bases match TRBD2. The V and J ends lost 7 bases and 3 bases, in that order; junction bases with no gene match: 8. Germline V gene lookup returns CDR1 KGHDR and CDR2 SFDVKD. The CDR3 contains 16 residues. The CDR3 DNA reads TGTGCCACCAGCTCTGCGGGACTAGCGGGACACTACGAGCAGTACTTC. The encoded protein is CATSSAGLAGHYEQYF.

This clonotype has ten or more counts. The chain links TRBV24-1 to TRBJ1-5; D may be TRBD1 (5 bases). Trimming stripped 3 bases from V and 0 bases from J, with 11 bases between. The germline CDR1 and CDR2 sequences are KGHDR and SFDVKD. This CDR3 is built from 16 residues. The CDR3 DNA is TGTGCCACCAGTGATCGAAGGGGCGATAGCAATCAGCCCCAGCATTTT. This sequence encodes CATSDRRGDSNQPQHF.

This clonotype was recorded many times. V usage is TRBV29-1 and J usage is TRBJ1-1; D unclear. The CDR3 totals 11 residues. Trimming left V 7 bases short and J 2 bases short, with 8 bases between. Germline V CDR1 and CDR2: SQVTM, ANQGSEA. For the CDR3, the DNA is TGCAGCGGGACGGCTAACACTGAAGCTTTCTTT. This translates into CSGTANTEAFF.

The chain is built from TRBV5-4 and TRBJ2-1; 14 nucleotides agree with TRBD2. This CDR3 has 16 amino acids. Germline CDR1 SGHNT, CDR2 YYREEE (reference sequence). Trimming at V came to 0 bases and at J to 10 bases, leaving 6 bases not matched to a gene. CDR3 sequence reads: CASSLASGLAGDEQFF. DNA of the CDR3: TGTGCCAGCAGCTTGGCCTCGGGACTAGCGGGAGACGAGCAGTTCTTC.

This clonotype was counted at least ten times. The V and J genes are TRBV20-1 and TRBJ2-7; 12 bases align to TRBD2. Germline loops: CDR1 DFQATT, CDR2 SNEGSKA (reference sequence). CDR3 length equals 15 residues. V shed 5 bases, J shed 6 bases, and the junction held 11 bases outside the gene matches. CDR3 region: CSALTGTSGFGEQYF. DNA of the CDR3: TGCAGTGCTCTGACCGGGACTAGCGGGTTTGGCGAGCAGTACTTC.

Points on this clonotype: This sequence may be a read error, since a much larger clone differs from it by one base. The chain uses TRBV19 and TRBJ2-5; D is possibly TRBD1 (5 bases). CDR3 size: 15 residues. CDR1 is LNHDA, CDR2 SQIVND, per germline (reference sequence). CDR3: CASSIRVGPQEAQYF. CDR3 DNA: TGTGCCAGTAGTATCAGGGTAGGACCCCAAGAGGCCCAGTACTTC.

A remark on this clonotype: A read error may explain this, as a much larger clone is one base away. This chain connects TRBV7-2 to TRBJ2-7; 11 nucleotides match TRBD1. J gave up 2 bases and V 6 bases, and 6 bases lay outside the gene matches. The CDR3 extends over 15 amino acids. Per germline, CDR1 SGHTA and CDR2 FQGNSA. The CDR3 bases are TGTGCCAGCAGAGCATCGGGACAGGGGGCCTACGAGCAGTACTTC. Translated: CASRASGQGAYEQYF.

This clonotype appeared many times. CDR3 sequence (DNA): TGTGCCATCAGTTCTAGCGGGAAGAGTGAAGGGGAGCTGTTTTTT. It is translated as CAISSSGKSEGELFF. The V gene is TRBV10-3, the J gene TRBJ2-2; 9 nucleotides agree with TRBD2. The CDR3 has 15 residues. Germline V gives CDR1 ENHRY, CDR2 SYGVKD. V lost 5 bases to trimming and J lost 8 bases; unmatched junction nucleotides: 9.

This clonotype was seen many times. The chain combines TRBV24-1 with TRBJ1-1; no definite D call. Germline CDR1 is KGHDR and CDR2 is SFDVKD. The V end lost 7 bases, the J end lost 3 bases, and 8 bases lay between the germline ends. This CDR3 is built from 12 residues. The CDR3 protein is CATRGSDTEAFF. Written as DNA, the CDR3 is TGTGCCACCAGGGGGTCCGACACTGAAGCTTTCTTT.

The table lists this clonotype with many counts. This chain connects TRBV7-3 to TRBJ1-2; tentatively, D is TRBD1 (5 bases). Trimming stripped 2 bases from V and 4 bases from J, with 11 bases between. The CDR3 covers 14 residues. The germline gives CDR1 SGHTA, CDR2 FQGTGA. CDR3 nucleotides: TGTGCCAGCAGCTTAGGAGGGGCGGGCTATGGCTACACCTTC. Its translation: CASSLGGAGYGYTF.

This clonotype was found many times. This chain connects TRBV20-1 to TRBJ2-5; a possible D gene is TRBD2 (5 bases). The CDR3 spans 13 residues. Trimming pared 0 bases from V and 4 bases from J, leaving 9 bases between. The germline V gene encodes CDR1 DFQATT and CDR2 SNEGSKA (reference sequence). The CDR3, as DNA: TGCAGTGCTAGAGATAGCGTCGCAGAGACCCAGTACTTC. Protein: CSARDSVAETQYF.

V gene TRBV10-3 combines with J gene TRBJ2-7, with a weak D call TRBD2 (6 bases). The CDR3 is 15 residues long. Trimming removed 0 bases from V and 5 bases from J, with 14 bases in between. Germline-derived CDR1 and CDR2 are ENHRY and SYGVKD. CDR3 nucleotides: TGTGCCATCAGTGAGTCGGCGGGGCTCGGACACGAGCAGTACTTC. This gives the protein CAISESAGLGHEQYF.

The V gene is TRBV7-3, the J gene TRBJ1-1; D is undetermined. V was clipped by 8 bases and J by 7 bases, with 17 bases between them. The CDR3 sequence is 13 residues long. Germline values: CDR1 SGHTA, CDR2 FQGTGA. CDR3: CASGREGSGEAFF. The CDR3 DNA reads TGTGCCAGCGGTCGAGAGGGAAGTGGTGAAGCTTTCTTT.

There are many counts of this clonotype. The V gene is TRBV6-1, the J gene TRBJ1-2; 8 nucleotides match TRBD1. Germline CDR1 reads MNHNS; CDR2 reads SASEGT. Trimming cost V 3 bases and J 8 bases; bases outside gene matches: 5. The CDR3 length is 13 residues. The DNA of the CDR3 is TGTGCCAGCAGTGAGGACAGGGCTGGCGGCTACACCTTC. Protein product: CASSEDRAGGYTF.

This clonotype was recorded at least ten times. This sequence joins TRBV19 and TRBJ1-2; D uncertain. Germline CDR1 and CDR2: LNHDA and SQIVND (reference sequence). V gave up 5 bases and J gave up 2 bases, with 18 bases separating them. This CDR3 has 16 residues. The CDR3 region has the DNA TGTGCCAGTAGTGTCACCAGCAGCCGAACAAACTATGGCTACACCTTC. This translates into CASSVTSSRTNYGYTF.

This clonotype was counted ten times or more. The J gene is TRBJ1-2, the V gene TRBV2, with D hard to call. Germline loops: CDR1 SNHLY, CDR2 FYNNEI. Trimming took 5 bases from V and 3 from J, leaving 13 bases between them. This CDR3 contains 14 residues. CDR3 region: CASSLTRLDYGYTF. CDR3 DNA sequence: TGTGCCAGCAGTCTTACACGATTAGACTATGGCTACACCTTC.

This clonotype occurred many times. V gene TRBV20-1 combines with J gene TRBJ1-2, with a tentative D call TRBD1 (5 bases). From germline, CDR1 is DFQATT and CDR2 SNEGSKA (reference sequence). CDR3 length equals 15 residues. Between the trimmed V and J ends, which lost 3 bases and 4 bases, there was a span of 18 bases. CDR3 region: CSASLGPNGGYGYTF. CDR3 DNA: TGCAGTGCTAGCCTGGGCCCCAACGGGGGCTATGGCTACACCTTC.